Shown below are 5 T cell receptor beta chains from a single sample sequenced in a study of blood T cell repertoires in COVID-19. Using immunoSEQ multiplex PCR, the repertoire was profiled, and TCRdb retains in-frame clones only, with some absent. The sample shows around 170,000 clones, approximately 80% of them seen only once. Sequencing was done on a sample of PBMCs or T cells enriched from blood (not recorded which). The source is a man aged 50-60 years who had recovered from COVID-19.

The chain recombines TRBV28 with TRBJ1-5; no definite D call. The CDR3 extends over 14 amino acids. V shed 7 bases and J shed 0 bases, with 10 bases lying between them. The germline CDR1 and CDR2 sequences are MDHEN and SYDVKM. The CDR3 nucleotides read TGTGCCAGCAAATCGGGGTTTAGCAATCAGCCCCAGCATTTT. Its protein product is CASKSGFSNQPQHF.

V usage is TRBV13 and J usage is TRBJ1-3; the D gene is possibly TRBD1 (6 bases). The CDR3 has 20 residues. Germline CDR1 is PRHDT and CDR2 is FYEKMQ (reference sequence). V was cut by 0 bases and J by 1 base, with 22 bases left in between. CDR3 loop: CASSLGLRFGTPSSGNTIYF. DNA for the CDR3: TGTGCCAGCAGCTTAGGCCTGAGGTTTGGGACACCTTCTTCTGGAAACACCATATATTTT.

This clone was seen a few times. This chain links TRBV4-3 with TRBJ2-7; weak D call: TRBD2 (7 bases). Trimming removed 4 bases from V and 4 bases from J, with 20 bases in between. Germline V gene lookup returns CDR1 LGHNA and CDR2 YSLEER. This CDR3 spans 16 amino acids. CDR3 residues: CASSPARLGGLYEQYF. In DNA form, the CDR3 reads TGCGCCAGCAGCCCAGCCAGACTCGGGGGGCTGTACGAGCAGTACTTC.

The chain carries TRBV5-1 and TRBJ1-1, with 7 bases aligning to TRBD1. Germline CDR1 and CDR2: SGHRS and YFSETQ. This CDR3 is 14 amino acids long. Losses at the gene ends were 7 bases for V and 4 bases for J; bases not matched to a gene: 10. The CDR3 region has the DNA TGCGCCAGCGCCCTTGCGACAGGGATCACTGAAGCTTTCTTT. It is translated as CASALATGITEAFF.

CDR3: CASSPDSPRDTQYF. The DNA of the CDR3 is TGTGCCAGCAGCCCGGACTCCCCTCGGGATACGCAGTATTTT. The genes are TRBV9 and TRBJ2-3; D may be TRBD2 (5 bases). V lost 4 bases, J lost 6 bases, and 15 bases lay in between. This CDR3 has 14 residues. CDR1 SGDLS and CDR2 YYNGEE come from the germline V gene.